These T cell receptor beta chains were read from a single sample in a study of CD8 T cells in Susac syndrome. Each CDR3 protein gets one entry after TCRdb re-called the immunoSEQ multiplex PCR reads with MiXCR. The sample contains about 160,000 distinct CDR3 sequences, about 96% of which appear only once. Source material: CD4+ T cells from PBMCs. These receptors were taken from a human donor with Susac syndrome. CDR3s leave out the opening cysteine and the closing phenylalanine or tryptophan. D genes are given only for firm matches. Clone size is shown for a subset of rows, as once, few, many or a class of expanded clone.

v_call: TRBV4-3; j_call: TRBJ2-3; d_call: TRBD1; cdr3_length: 14; clone_size: NA; cdr3_aa: ASSHGTGGGTDTQY
v_call: TRBV20-1; j_call: TRBJ2-3; d_call: TRBD2; cdr3_length: 11; clone_size: NA; cdr3_aa: SARAGGPDTQY
v_call: TRBV29-1; j_call: TRBJ2-5; d_call: TRBD1; cdr3_length: 13; clone_size: NA; cdr3_aa: SVLTGGVPGETQY
v_call: TRBV27; j_call: TRBJ2-3; d_call: NA; cdr3_length: 11; clone_size: NA; cdr3_aa: ASLRLNTDTQY
v_call: TRBV20-1; j_call: TRBJ1-2; d_call: NA; cdr3_length: 9; clone_size: NA; cdr3_aa: SARVIYGYT
v_call: TRBV3-1; j_call: TRBJ2-7; d_call: NA; cdr3_length: 12; clone_size: NA; cdr3_aa: ASSSQAASYEQY
v_call: TRBV20-1; j_call: TRBJ1-5; d_call: NA; cdr3_length: 11; clone_size: NA; cdr3_aa: SARGGANQPQH
v_call: TRBV24-1; j_call: TRBJ1-3; d_call: NA; cdr3_length: 13; clone_size: NA; cdr3_aa: ATILENSSGNTIY
v_call: TRBV30; j_call: TRBJ2-7; d_call: NA; cdr3_length: 12; clone_size: once; cdr3_aa: ACRGGGGVNEQY
v_call: TRBV3-1; j_call: TRBJ2-1; d_call: NA; cdr3_length: 16; clone_size: once; cdr3_aa: ASSQDTGGTRVYNEQF
v_call: TRBV27; j_call: TRBJ2-1; d_call: NA; cdr3_length: 12; clone_size: NA; cdr3_aa: ASGIESSYNEQF
v_call: TRBV7-9; j_call: TRBJ2-3; d_call: TRBD2; cdr3_length: 14; clone_size: NA; cdr3_aa: ASSLGAGGPADTQY
v_call: TRBV7-9; j_call: TRBJ1-1; d_call: NA; cdr3_length: 12; clone_size: NA; cdr3_aa: ASSLIPLNTEAF
v_call: TRBV19; j_call: TRBJ2-1; d_call: NA; cdr3_length: 15; clone_size: once; cdr3_aa: ASSILDGGGSYNEQF
v_call: TRBV27; j_call: TRBJ1-4; d_call: NA; cdr3_length: 11; clone_size: NA; cdr3_aa: ASTGLNNEKLF
v_call: TRBV19; j_call: TRBJ1-2; d_call: NA; cdr3_length: 10; clone_size: NA; cdr3_aa: ASSNEEYGYT
v_call: TRBV7-9; j_call: TRBJ2-3; d_call: NA; cdr3_length: 12; clone_size: NA; cdr3_aa: ASSPRRDTDTQY
v_call: TRBV20-1; j_call: TRBJ2-5; d_call: TRBD1; cdr3_length: 14; clone_size: NA; cdr3_aa: SAEDPGQGMGETQY
v_call: TRBV20-1; j_call: TRBJ2-7; d_call: TRBD2; cdr3_length: 13; clone_size: NA; cdr3_aa: SAIGGTSGTYEQY
v_call: TRBV13; j_call: TRBJ2-4; d_call: NA; cdr3_length: 10; clone_size: NA; cdr3_aa: ASSLGENIQY
v_call: TRBV14; j_call: TRBJ2-7; d_call: TRBD2; cdr3_length: 20; clone_size: once; cdr3_aa: ASSQDMAGGLAGAPSSYEQY
v_call: TRBV18; j_call: TRBJ2-5; d_call: NA; cdr3_length: 12; clone_size: NA; cdr3_aa: ASTNNRASATQY
v_call: TRBV24-1; j_call: TRBJ2-5; d_call: TRBD1; cdr3_length: 13; clone_size: NA; cdr3_aa: ATSPGQGAGETQY
v_call: TRBV30; j_call: TRBJ2-5; d_call: TRBD1; cdr3_length: 10; clone_size: NA; cdr3_aa: AWDRGEETQY
v_call: TRBV28; j_call: TRBJ1-2; d_call: NA; cdr3_length: 12; clone_size: NA; cdr3_aa: ASSLVGQLYGYT
v_call: TRBV28; j_call: TRBJ2-3; d_call: NA; cdr3_length: 12; clone_size: few; cdr3_aa: ASSLGASTDTQY
v_call: TRBV4-2; j_call: TRBJ2-3; d_call: NA; cdr3_length: 12; clone_size: NA; cdr3_aa: ASSQDHSTDTQY
v_call: TRBV19; j_call: TRBJ1-1; d_call: NA; cdr3_length: 13; clone_size: NA; cdr3_aa: ASSIWRALNTEAF
v_call: TRBV4-3; j_call: TRBJ2-1; d_call: TRBD2; cdr3_length: 13; clone_size: once; cdr3_aa: ASSQDLWGGGQQF
v_call: TRBV24-1; j_call: TRBJ2-3; d_call: TRBD1; cdr3_length: 14; clone_size: NA; cdr3_aa: ATSDPGTAHTDTQY
v_call: TRBV5-1; j_call: TRBJ2-7; d_call: TRBD1; cdr3_length: 12; clone_size: NA; cdr3_aa: ASSLVTGVYEQY
v_call: TRBV28; j_call: TRBJ2-2; d_call: NA; cdr3_length: 11; clone_size: NA; cdr3_aa: ASWGRKAGELF
v_call: TRBV28; j_call: TRBJ1-1; d_call: NA; cdr3_length: 13; clone_size: NA; cdr3_aa: ASSSPGRLNTEAF
v_call: TRBV27; j_call: TRBJ1-2; d_call: NA; cdr3_length: 13; clone_size: NA; cdr3_aa: ASSFRSQGHYGYT
v_call: TRBV20-1; j_call: TRBJ2-1; d_call: TRBD2; cdr3_length: 11; clone_size: NA; cdr3_aa: SVWRGTSNEQF